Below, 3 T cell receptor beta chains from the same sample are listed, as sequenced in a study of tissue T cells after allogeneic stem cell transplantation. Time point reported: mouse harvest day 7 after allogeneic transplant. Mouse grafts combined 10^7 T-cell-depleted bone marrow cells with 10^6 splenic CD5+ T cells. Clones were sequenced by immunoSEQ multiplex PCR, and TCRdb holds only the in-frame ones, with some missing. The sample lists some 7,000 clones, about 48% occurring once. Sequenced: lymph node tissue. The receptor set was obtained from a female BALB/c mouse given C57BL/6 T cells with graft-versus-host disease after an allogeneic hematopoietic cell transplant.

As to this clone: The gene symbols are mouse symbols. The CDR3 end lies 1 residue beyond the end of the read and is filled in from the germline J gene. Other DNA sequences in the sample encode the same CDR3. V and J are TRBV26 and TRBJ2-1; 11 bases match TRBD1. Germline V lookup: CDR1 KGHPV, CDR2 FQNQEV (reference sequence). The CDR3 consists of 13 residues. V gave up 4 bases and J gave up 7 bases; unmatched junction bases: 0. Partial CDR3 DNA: TGTGCCAGCAGTCGGACAGGGGGCGCTGAGCAGTTC. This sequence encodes CASSRTGGAEQF. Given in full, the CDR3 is CASSRTGGAEQFF.

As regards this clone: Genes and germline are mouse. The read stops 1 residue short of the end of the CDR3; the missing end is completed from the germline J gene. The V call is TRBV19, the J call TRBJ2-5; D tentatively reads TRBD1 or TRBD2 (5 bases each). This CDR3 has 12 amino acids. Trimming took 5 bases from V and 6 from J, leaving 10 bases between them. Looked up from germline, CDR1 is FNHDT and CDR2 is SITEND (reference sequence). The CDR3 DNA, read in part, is TGTGCCAGCAGCCCTGGGACGGACACCCAGTAC. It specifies CASSPGTDTQY. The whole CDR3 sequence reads CASSPGTDTQYF.

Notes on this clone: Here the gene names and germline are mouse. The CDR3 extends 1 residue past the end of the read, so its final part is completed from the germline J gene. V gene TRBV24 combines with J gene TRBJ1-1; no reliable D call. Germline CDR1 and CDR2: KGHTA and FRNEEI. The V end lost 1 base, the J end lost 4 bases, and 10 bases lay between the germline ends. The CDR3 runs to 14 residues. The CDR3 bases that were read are TGTGCCAGCAGTCTGTTATGGGCGGGCACAGAAGTCTTC. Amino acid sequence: CASSLLWAGTEVF. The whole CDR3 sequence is CASSLLWAGTEVFF.